This TCR beta chain emerged from a study of shared T cell receptors in the human thymus. Trimming cost V 3 bases and J 5 bases; bases outside gene matches: 5. The CDR3 is 14 amino acids. CDR1 is SGDLS and CDR2 is YYNGEE in the germline V gene. TCRdb's copy holds only in-frame clones and misses some; the assay was immunoSEQ multiplex PCR. The sample comprises 700,000 to 750,000 clones, approximately 85% of which are singletons, and more than 0.008% rests with the top ten. These data were also reused for a study on human thymus T cells. That paper notes: Resections from corrective heart surgery provided thymus tissue. Apparent skewing of V and J gene usage characterized both thymic and blood repertoires. Related research has reported that thymic repertoires overlap highly among unrelated individuals.

The sequenced sample was thymocytes. The clonotype was recovered from a girl less than two years old with a congenital heart defect. This chain joins TRBV9 and TRBJ1-5; 7 bases line up with TRBD1. Here the CDR3 DNA reads TGTGCCAGCAGCGGAAGGGGGCTCGATCAGCCCCAGCATTTT. It specifies CASSGRGLDQPQHF.